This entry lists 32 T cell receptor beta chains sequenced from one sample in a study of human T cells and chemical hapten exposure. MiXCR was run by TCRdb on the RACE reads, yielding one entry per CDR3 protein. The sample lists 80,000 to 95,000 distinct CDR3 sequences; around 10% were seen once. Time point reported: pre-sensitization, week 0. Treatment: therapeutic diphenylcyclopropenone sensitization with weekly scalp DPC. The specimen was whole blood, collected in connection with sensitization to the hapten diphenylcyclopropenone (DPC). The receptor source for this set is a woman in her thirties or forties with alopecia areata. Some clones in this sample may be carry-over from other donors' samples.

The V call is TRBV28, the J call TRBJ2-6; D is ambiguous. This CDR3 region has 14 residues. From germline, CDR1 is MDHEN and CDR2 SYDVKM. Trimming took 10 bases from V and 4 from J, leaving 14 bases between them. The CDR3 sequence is CATPAIPGANVLTF. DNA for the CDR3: TGTGCCACCCCGGCGATCCCCGGGGCCAACGTCCTGACTTTC. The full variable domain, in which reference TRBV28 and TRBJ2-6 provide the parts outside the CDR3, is DVKVTQSSRYLVKRTGEKVFLECVQDMDHENMFWYRQDPGLGLRLIYFSYDVKMKEKGDIPEGYSVSREKKERFSLILESASTNQTSMYLCATPAIPGANVLTFGAGSRLTVL.

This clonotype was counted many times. CDR3 sequence: CASSPGRNNYGYTF. Here the CDR3 DNA reads TGTGCCAGCAGTCCTGGACGGAATAACTATGGCTACACCTTC. The chain couples TRBV27 to TRBJ1-2; no reliable D call. V lost 5 bases to trimming and J lost 1 base, with 11 bases between them. There are 14 residues in the CDR3. Per germline, CDR1 MNHEY and CDR2 SMNVEV (reference sequence).

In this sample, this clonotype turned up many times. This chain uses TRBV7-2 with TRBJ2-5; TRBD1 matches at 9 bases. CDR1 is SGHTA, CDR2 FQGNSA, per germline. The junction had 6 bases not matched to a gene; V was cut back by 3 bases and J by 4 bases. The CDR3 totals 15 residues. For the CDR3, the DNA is TGTGCCAGCAGCTTTCAACAGGGGGCGCGAGAGACCCAGTACTTC. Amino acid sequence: CASSFQQGARETQYF.

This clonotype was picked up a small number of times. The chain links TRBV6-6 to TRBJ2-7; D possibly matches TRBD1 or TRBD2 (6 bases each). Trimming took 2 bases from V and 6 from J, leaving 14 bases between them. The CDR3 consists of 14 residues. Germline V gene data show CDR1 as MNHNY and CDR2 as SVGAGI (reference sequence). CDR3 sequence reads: CASSYRGLAGEQYF. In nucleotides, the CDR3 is TGTGCCAGCAGTTACCGGGGGCTTGCTGGCGAGCAGTACTTC.

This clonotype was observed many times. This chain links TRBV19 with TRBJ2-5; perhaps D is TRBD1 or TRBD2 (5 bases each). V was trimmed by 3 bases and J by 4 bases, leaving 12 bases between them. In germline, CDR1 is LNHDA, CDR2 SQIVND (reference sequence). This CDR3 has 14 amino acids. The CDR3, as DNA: TGTGCCAGTAGTATTACTAGACAGAGAGAGACCCAGTACTTC. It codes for CASSITRQRETQYF.

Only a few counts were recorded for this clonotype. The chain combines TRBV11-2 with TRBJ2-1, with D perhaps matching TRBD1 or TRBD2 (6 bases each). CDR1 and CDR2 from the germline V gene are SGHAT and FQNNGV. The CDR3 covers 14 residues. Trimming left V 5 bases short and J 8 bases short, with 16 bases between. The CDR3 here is CASSDSGGPHEQFF. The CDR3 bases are TGTGCCAGCAGCGATAGTGGGGGGCCGCATGAGCAGTTCTTC. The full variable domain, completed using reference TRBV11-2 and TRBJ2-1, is EAGVAQSPRYKIIEKRQSVAFWCNPISGHATLYWYQQILGQGPKLLIQFQNNGVVDDSQLPKDRFSAERLKGVDSTLKIQPAKLEDSAVYLCASSDSGGPHEQFFGPGTRLTVL.

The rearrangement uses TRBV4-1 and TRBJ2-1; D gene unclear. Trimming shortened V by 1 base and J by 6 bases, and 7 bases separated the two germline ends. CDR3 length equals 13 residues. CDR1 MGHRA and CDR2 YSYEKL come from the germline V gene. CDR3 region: CASSQVGINEQFF. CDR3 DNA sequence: TGCGCCAGCAGCCAAGTGGGGATCAATGAGCAGTTCTTC.

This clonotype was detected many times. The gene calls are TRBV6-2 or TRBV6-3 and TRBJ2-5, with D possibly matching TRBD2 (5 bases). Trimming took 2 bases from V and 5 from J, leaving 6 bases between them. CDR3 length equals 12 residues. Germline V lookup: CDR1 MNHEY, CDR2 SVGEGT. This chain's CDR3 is CASSYKRETQYF. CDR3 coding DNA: TGTGCCAGCAGTTACAAGCGGGAGACCCAGTACTTC.

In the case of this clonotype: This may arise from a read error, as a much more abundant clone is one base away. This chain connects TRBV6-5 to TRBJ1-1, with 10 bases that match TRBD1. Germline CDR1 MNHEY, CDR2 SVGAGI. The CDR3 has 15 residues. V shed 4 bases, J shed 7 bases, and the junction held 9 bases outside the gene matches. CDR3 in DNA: TGTGCCAGCAGTTCCCTCGACAGGGGGCACCTTGAAGCTTTCTTT. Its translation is CASSSLDRGHLEAFF.

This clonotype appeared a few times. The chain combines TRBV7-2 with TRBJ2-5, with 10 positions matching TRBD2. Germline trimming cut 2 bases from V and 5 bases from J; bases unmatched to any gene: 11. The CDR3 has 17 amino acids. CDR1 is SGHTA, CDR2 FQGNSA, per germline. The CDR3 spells CASSLFAGLAGVETQYF. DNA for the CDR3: TGTGCCAGCAGCTTATTCGCGGGTCTAGCGGGGGTGGAGACCCAGTACTTC.

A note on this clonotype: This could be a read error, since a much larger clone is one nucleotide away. CDR3 amino acids: CASRLNVANVLTF. The CDR3 DNA follows: TGTGCCAGCCGCCTAAACGTGGCCAACGTCCTGACTTTC. The rearrangement uses TRBV28 and TRBJ2-6; D is unclear. V was trimmed by 8 bases and J by 6 bases, leaving 11 bases between them. Germline V CDR1 and CDR2: MDHEN, SYDVKM. This CDR3 region has 13 residues.

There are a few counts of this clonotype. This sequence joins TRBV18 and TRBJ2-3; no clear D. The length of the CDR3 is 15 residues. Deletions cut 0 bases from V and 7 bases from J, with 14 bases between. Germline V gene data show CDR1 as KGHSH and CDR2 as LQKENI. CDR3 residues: CASSPPGSVLNTQYF. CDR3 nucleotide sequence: TGTGCCAGCTCACCACCGGGGTCGGTCCTTAATACGCAGTATTTT.

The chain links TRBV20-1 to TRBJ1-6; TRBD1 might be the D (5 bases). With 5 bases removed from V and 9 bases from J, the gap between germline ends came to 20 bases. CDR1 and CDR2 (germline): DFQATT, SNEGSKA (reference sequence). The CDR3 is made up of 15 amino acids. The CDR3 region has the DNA TGCAGTGCTGACCCGACTCCCACAGGAAGTTCACCCCTCCACTTT. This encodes CSADPTPTGSSPLHF.

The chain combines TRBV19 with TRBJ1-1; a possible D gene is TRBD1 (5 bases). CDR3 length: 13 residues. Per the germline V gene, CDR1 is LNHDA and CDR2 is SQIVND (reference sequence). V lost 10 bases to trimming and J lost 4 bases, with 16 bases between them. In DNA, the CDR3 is TGTGCCACCTCGCAGGGCCGGGGCACTGAAGCTTTCTTT. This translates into CATSQGRGTEAFF. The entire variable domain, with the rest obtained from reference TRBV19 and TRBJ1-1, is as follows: DGGITQSPKYLFRKEGQNVTLSCEQNLNHDAMYWYRQDPGQGLRLIYYSQIVNDFQKGDIAEGYSVSREKKESFPLTVTSAQKNPTAFYLCATSQGRGTEAFFGQGTRLTVV.

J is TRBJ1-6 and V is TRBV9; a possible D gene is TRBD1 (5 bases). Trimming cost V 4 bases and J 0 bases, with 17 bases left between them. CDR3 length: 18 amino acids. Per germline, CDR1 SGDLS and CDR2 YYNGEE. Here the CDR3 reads CASSSPAGRSSYNSPLHF. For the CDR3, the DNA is TGTGCCAGCAGCTCCCCGGCGGGACGAAGCTCCTATAATTCACCCCTCCACTTT.

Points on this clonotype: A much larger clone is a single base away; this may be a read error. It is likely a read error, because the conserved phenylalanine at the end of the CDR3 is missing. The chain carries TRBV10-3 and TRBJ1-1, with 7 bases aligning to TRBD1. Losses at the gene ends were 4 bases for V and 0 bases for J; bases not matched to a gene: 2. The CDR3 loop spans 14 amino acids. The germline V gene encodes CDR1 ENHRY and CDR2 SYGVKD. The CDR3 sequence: CAISGQGLNTEAFS. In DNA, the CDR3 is TGTGCCATCAGTGGACAGGGTTTGAACACTGAAGCTTTCTCT.

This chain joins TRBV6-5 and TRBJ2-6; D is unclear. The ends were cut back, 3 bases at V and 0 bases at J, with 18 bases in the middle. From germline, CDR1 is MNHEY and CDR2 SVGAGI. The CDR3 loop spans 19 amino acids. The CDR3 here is CASSYFRAQWSSGANVLTF. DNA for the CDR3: TGTGCCAGCAGTTATTTTCGAGCCCAGTGGAGCTCTGGGGCCAACGTCCTGACTTTC.

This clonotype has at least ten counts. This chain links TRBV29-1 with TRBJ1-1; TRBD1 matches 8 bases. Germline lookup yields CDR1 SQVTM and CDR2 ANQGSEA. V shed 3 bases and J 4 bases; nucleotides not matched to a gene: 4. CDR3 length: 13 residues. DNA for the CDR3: TGCAGCGTTGACCGAACAGGGGGCACTGAAGCTTTCTTT. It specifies CSVDRTGGTEAFF.

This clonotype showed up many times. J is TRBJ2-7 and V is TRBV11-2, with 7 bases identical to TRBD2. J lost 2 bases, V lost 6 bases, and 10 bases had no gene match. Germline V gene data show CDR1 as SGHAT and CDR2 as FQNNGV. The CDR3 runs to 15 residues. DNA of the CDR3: TGTGCCAGCAGACCGACTAGCATCCCTCCCTACGAGCAGTACTTC. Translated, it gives CASRPTSIPPYEQYF.

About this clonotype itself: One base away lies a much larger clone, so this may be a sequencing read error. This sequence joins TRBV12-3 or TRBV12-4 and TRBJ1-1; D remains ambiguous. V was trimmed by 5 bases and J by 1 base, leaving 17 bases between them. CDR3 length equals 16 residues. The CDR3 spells CASSRVQLHGNTEAFF. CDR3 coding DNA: TGTGCCAGCAGTCGCGTACAGTTGCATGGGAACACTGAAGCTTTCTTT.

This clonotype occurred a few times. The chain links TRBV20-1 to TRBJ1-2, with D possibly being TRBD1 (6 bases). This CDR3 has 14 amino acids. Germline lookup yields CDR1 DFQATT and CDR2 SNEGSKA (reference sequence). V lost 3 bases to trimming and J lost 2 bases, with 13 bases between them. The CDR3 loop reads CSASGGHSNYGYTF. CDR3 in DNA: TGCAGTGCTAGCGGGGGGCATTCCAACTATGGCTACACCTTC.

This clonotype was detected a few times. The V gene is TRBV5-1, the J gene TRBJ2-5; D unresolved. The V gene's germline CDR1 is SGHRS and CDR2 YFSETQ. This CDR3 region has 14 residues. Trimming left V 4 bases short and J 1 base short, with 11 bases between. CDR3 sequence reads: CASSERPSQETQYF. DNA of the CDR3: TGCGCCAGCAGCGAGAGACCGAGCCAAGAGACCCAGTACTTC.

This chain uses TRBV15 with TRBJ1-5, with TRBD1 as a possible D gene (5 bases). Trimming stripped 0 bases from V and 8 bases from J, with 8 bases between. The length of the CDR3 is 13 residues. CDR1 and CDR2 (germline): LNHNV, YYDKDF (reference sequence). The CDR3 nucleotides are TGTGCCACCAGCAGAGATCCGGGGGAGCCCCAGCATTTT. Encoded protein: CATSRDPGEPQHF.

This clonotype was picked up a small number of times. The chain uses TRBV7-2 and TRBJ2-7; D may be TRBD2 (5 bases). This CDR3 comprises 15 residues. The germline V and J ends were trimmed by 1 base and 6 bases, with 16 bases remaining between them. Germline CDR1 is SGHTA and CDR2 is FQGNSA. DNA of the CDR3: TGTGCCAGCAGCTTAGTCATCGGGGTGGGGTCCGAGCAGTACTTC. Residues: CASSLVIGVGSEQYF.

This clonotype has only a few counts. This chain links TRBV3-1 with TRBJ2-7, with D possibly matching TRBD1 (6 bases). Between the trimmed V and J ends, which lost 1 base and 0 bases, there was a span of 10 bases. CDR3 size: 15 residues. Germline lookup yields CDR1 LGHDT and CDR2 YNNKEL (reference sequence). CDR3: CASSQGQVRSYEQYF. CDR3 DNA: TGTGCCAGCAGCCAAGGACAGGTCCGCTCCTACGAGCAGTACTTC.

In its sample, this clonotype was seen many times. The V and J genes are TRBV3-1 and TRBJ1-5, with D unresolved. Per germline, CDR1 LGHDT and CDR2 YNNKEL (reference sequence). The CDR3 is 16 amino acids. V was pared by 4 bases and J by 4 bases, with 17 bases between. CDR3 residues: CASSPSLDKPNQPQHF. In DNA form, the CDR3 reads TGTGCCAGCAGCCCGTCCCTTGATAAACCGAATCAGCCCCAGCATTTT.

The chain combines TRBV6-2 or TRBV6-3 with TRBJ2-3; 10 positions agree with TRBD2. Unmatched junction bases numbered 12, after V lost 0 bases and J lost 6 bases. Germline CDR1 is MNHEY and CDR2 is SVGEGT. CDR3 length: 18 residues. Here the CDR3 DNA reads TGTGCCAGCAGTTACTCGGTGGCTAGCGGGGGCCCCTTGGATACGCAGTATTTT. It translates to CASSYSVASGGPLDTQYF.

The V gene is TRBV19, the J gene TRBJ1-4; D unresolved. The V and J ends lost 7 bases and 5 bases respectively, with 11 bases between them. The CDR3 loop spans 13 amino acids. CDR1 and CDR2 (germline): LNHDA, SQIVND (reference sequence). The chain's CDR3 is CASNGRLNEKLFF. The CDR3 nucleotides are TGTGCCAGTAATGGGCGGCTAAATGAAAAACTGTTTTTT.

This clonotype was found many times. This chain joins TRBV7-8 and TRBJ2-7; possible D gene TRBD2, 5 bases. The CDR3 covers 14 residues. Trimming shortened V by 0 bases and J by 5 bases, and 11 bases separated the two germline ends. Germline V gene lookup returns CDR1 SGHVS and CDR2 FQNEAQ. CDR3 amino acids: CASSLARRSHEQYF. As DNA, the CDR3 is TGTGCCAGCAGCTTAGCGCGGAGGTCCCACGAGCAGTACTTC. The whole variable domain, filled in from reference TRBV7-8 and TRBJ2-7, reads GAGVSQSPRYKVAKRGQDVALRCDPISGHVSLFWYQQALGQGPEFLTYFQNEAQLDKSGLPSDRFFAERPEGSVSTLKIQRTQQEDSAVYLCASSLARRSHEQYFGPGTRLTVT.

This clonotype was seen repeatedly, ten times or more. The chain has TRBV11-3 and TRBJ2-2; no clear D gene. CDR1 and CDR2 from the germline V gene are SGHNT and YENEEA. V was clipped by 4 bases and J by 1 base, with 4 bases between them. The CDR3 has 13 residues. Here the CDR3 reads CASSSVNTGELFF. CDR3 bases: TGTGCCAGCAGCTCGGTGAACACCGGGGAGCTGTTTTTT.

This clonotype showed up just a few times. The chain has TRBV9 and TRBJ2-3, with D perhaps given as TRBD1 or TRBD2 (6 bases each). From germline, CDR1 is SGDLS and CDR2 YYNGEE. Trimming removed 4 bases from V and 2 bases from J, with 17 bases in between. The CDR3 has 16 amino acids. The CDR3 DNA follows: TGTGCCAGCAGCCTTCGACTAGGGGGGATCACAGATACGCAGTATTTT. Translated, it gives CASSLRLGGITDTQYF.

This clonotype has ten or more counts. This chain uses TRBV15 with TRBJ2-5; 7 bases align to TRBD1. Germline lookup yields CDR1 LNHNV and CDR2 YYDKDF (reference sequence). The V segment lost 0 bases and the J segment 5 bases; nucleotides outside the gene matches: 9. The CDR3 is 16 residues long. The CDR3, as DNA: TGTGCCACCAGCAGAGATAACAGGGGTCTGACGGAGACCCAGTACTTC. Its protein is CATSRDNRGLTETQYF.